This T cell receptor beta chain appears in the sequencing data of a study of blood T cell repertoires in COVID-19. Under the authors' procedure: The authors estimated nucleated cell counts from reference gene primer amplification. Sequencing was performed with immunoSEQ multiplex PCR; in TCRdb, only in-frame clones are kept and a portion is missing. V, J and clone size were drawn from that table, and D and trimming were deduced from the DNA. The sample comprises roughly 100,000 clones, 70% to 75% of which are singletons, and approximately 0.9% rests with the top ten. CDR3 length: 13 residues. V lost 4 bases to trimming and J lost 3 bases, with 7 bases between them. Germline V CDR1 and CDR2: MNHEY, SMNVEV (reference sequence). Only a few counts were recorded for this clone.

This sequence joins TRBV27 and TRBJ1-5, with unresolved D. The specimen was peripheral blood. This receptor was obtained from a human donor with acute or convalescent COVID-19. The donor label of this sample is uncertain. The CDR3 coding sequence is TGTGCCAGCAGTTATAGTTACAATCAGCCCCAGCATTTT. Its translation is CASSYSYNQPQHF.